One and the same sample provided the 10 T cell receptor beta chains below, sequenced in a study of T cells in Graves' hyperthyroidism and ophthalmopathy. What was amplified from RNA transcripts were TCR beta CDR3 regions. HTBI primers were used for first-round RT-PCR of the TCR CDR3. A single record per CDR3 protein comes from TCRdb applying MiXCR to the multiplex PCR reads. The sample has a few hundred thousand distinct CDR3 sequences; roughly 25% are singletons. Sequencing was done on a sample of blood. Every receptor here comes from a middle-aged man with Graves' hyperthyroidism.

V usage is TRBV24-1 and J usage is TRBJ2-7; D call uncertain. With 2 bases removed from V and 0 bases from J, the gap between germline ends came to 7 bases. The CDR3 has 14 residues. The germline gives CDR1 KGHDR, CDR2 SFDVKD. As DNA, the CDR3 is TGTGCCACCAGTGATTCTGCGGCCTCCTACGAGCAGTACTTC. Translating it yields CATSDSAASYEQYF.

CDR3 DNA sequence: TGTGCCAGCAGACAAGCGGGAGGGCCCTACGAGCAGTACTTC. Translating it yields CASRQAGGPYEQYF. V is TRBV11-2 and J is TRBJ2-7; 10 bases are a match to TRBD2. Germline V gene data show CDR1 as SGHAT and CDR2 as FQNNGV. With 6 bases clipped from V and 2 bases from J, the junction kept 4 bases outside the gene matches. There are 14 residues in the CDR3.

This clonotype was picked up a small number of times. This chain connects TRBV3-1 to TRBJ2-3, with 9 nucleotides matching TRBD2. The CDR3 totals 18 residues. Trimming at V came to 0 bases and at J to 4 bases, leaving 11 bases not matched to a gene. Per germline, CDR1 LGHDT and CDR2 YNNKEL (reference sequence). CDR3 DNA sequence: TGTGCCAGCAGCCAAGACGCGGGCGGGAGGGCCATCTCAGATACGCAGTATTTT. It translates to CASSQDAGGRAISDTQYF.

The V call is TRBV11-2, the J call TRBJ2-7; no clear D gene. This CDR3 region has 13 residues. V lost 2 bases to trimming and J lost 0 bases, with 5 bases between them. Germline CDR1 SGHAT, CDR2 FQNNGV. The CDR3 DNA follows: TGTGCCAGCAGCTTATTTACCTCCTACGAGCAGTACTTC. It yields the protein CASSLFTSYEQYF.

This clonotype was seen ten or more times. This chain's CDR3 is CSASGLGTYEQYF. As DNA, the CDR3 is TGCAGTGCTAGTGGACTAGGGACCTACGAGCAGTACTTC. V usage is TRBV20-1 and J usage is TRBJ2-7, with 7 bases lining up with TRBD2. This CDR3 contains 13 residues. V trimming: 3 bases; J trimming: 2 bases; junction bases outside the gene matches: 4. The germline V gene encodes CDR1 DFQATT and CDR2 SNEGSKA (reference sequence).

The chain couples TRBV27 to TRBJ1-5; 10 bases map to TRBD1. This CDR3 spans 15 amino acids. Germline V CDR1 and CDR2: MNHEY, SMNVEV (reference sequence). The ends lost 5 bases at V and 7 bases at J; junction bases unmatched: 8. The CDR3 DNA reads TGTGCCAGCAGTCCCATCCAGACAGGGGGCCAGCCCCAGCATTTT. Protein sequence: CASSPIQTGGQPQHF.

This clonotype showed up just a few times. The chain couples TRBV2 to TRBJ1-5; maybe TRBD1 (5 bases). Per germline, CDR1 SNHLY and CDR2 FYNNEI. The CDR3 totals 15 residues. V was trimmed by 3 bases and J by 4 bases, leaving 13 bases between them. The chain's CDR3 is CASSDGQEGNQPQHF. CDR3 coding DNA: TGTGCCAGCAGTGATGGACAAGAAGGTAATCAGCCCCAGCATTTT. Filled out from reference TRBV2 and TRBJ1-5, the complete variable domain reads EPEVTQTPSHQVTQMGQEVILRCVPISNHLYFYWYRQILGQKVEFLVSFYNNEISEKSEIFDDQFSVERPDGSNFTLKIRSTKLEDSAMYFCASSDGQEGNQPQHFGDGTRLSIL.

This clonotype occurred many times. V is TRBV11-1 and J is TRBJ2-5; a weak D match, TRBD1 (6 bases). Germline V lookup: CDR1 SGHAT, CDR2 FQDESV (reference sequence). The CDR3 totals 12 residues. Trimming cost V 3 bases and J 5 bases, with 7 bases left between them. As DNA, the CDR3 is TGTGCCAGCAGCTTTGGGGGCGAGACCCAGTACTTC. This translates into CASSFGGETQYF.

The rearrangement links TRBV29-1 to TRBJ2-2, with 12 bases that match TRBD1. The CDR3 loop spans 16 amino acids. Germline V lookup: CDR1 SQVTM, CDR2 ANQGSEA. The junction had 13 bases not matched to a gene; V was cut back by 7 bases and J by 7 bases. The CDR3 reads CSADIPGQGAIGELFF. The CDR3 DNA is TGCAGCGCCGACATTCCGGGACAGGGGGCGATCGGGGAGCTGTTTTTT.

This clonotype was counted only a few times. The CDR3 DNA sequence: TGTGCCAGCAGCCTGACAGAGTACGAGCAGTACTTC. It yields the protein CASSLTEYEQYF. The chain uses TRBV3-1 and TRBJ2-7; possibly TRBD1 for D (5 bases). Trimming pared 4 bases from V and 4 bases from J, leaving 8 bases between. The CDR3 runs to 12 residues. Germline V gene sequence: CDR1 LGHDT, CDR2 YNNKEL (reference sequence).